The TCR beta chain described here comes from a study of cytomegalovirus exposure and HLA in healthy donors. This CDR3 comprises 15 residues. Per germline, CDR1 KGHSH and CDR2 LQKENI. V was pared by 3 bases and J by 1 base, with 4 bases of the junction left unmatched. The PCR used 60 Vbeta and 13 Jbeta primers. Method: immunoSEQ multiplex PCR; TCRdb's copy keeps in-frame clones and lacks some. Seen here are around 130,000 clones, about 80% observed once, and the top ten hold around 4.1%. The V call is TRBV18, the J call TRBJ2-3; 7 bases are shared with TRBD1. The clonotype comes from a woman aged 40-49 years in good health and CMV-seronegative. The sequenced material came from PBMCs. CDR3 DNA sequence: TGTGCCAGCTCACCGACAGGGTTGGGCACAGATACGCAGTATTTT. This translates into CASSPTGLGTDTQYF.